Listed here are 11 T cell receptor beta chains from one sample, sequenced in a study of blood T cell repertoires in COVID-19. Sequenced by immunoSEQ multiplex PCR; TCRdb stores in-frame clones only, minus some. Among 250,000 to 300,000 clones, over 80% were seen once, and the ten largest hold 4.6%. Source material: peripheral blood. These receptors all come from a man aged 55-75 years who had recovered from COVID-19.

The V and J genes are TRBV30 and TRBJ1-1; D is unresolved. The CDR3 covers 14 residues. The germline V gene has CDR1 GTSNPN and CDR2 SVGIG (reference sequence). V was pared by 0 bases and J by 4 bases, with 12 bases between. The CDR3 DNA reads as TGTGCCTGGAGTGTAGCGGCGGGAGGCACTGAAGCTTTCTTT. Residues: CAWSVAAGGTEAFF.

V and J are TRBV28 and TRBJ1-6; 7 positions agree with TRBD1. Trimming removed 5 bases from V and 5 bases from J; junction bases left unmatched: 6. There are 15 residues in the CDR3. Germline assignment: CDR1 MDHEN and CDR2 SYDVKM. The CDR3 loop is CASSPTQGDNSPLHF. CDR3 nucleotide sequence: TGTGCCAGCAGTCCCACCCAGGGGGATAATTCACCCCTCCACTTT.

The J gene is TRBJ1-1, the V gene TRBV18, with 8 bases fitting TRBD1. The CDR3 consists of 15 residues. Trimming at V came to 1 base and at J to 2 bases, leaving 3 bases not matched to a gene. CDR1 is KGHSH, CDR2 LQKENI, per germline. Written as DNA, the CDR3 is TGTGCCAGCTCACCACGGACAGGGAAAAACACTGAAGCTTTCTTT. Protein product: CASSPRTGKNTEAFF.

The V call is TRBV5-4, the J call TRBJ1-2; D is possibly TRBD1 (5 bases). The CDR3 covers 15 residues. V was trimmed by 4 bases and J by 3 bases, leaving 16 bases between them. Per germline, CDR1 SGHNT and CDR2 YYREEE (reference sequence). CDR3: CASSAIWGGDYGYTF. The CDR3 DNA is TGTGCCAGCAGCGCTATTTGGGGCGGGGACTATGGCTACACCTTC.

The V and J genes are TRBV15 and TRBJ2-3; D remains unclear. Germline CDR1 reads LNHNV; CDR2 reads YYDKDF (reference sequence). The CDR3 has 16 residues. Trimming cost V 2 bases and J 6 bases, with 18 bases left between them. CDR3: CATSRPPSSAGDTQYF. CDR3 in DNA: TGTGCCACCAGCAGACCGCCGTCTTCTGCCGGGGATACGCAGTATTTT.

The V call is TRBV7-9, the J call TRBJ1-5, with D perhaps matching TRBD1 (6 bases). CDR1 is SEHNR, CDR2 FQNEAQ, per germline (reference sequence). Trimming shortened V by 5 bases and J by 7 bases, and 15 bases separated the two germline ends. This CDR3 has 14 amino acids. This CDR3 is CASSVGAGGQPQHF. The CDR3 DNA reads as TGTGCCAGCAGCGTGGGGGCGGGGGGCCAGCCCCAGCATTTT.

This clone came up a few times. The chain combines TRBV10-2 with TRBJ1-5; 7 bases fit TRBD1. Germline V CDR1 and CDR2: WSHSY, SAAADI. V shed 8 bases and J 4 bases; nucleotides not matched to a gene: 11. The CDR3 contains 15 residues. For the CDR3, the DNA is TGCGCCAGCGGCCAAGGGGGCGGTGGGAATCAGCCCCAGCATTTT. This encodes CASGQGGGGNQPQHF.

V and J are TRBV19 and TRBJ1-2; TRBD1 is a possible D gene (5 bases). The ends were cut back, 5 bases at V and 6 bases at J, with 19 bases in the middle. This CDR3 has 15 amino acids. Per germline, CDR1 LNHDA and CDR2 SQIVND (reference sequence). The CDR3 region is CASSVLGFGGNGYTF. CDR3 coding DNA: TGTGCCAGTAGTGTACTGGGGTTCGGGGGTAATGGCTACACCTTC.

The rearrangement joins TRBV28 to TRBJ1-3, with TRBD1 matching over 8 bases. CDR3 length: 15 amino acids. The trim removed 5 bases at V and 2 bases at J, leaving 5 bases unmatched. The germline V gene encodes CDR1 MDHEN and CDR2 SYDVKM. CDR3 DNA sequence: TGTGCCAGCAGTCCGGACAGGGTTGCTGGAAACACCATATATTTT. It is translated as CASSPDRVAGNTIYF.

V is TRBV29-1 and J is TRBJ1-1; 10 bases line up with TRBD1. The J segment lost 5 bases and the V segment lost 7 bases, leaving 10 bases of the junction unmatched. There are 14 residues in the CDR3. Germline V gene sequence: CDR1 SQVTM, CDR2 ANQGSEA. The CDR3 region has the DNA TGCAGCGCGTCCAAGGACAGGGGGTTAACTGAAGCTTTCTTT. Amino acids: CSASKDRGLTEAFF.

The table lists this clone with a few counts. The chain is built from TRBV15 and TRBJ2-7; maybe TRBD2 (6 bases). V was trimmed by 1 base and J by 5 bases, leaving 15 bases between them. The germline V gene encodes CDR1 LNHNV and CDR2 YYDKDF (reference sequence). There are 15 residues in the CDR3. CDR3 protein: CATSRVYGSGNEQYF. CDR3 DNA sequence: TGTGCCACCAGCAGAGTGTACGGGAGTGGGAACGAGCAGTACTTC.